This record covers a single TCR beta chain. No antigen is known for it. This entry is derived from a study of T cells in localized non-small cell lung cancer. Study-wide results and limits: Higher blood T cell density went with longer overall survival. In adjacent lung appeared a median roughly 56 of the top 100 tumor clones.

V dropped 4 bases and J dropped 3 bases, with 13 bases sitting between them. The CDR3 length is 15 residues. Sequencing used immunoSEQ multiplex PCR; TCRdb keeps in-frame clones, though not all of them. Of under 40,000 clones listed, about nine tenths are singletons. This TCR came from a male donor at least 60 years old with stage III lung adenocarcinoma. The material sequenced was peripheral blood, taken before any cancer treatment. J is TRBJ2-1 and V is TRBV23-1; tentative D call: TRBD2 (5 bases). TRBV23-1 qualifies as an ORF whose function is uncertain. The CDR3 DNA follows: TGCGCCAGCAGTCCAGAGGGAGCCTTCTACAATGAGCAGTTCTTC. It encodes CASSPEGAFYNEQFF.